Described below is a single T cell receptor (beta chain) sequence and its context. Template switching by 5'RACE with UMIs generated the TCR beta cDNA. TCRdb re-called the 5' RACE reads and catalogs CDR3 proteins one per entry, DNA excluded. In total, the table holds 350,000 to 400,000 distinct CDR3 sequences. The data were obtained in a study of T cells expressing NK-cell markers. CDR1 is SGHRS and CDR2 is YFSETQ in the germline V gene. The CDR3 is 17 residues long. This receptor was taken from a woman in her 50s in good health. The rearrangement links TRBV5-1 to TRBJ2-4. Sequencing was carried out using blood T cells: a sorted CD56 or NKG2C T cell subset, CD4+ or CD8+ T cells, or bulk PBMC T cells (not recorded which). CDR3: CASSLWSGELAKNIQYF.